The entry below gives a single T cell receptor beta chain sequence along with its context. The antigen remains unidentified. The study ran its PCR with 60 Vbeta and 13 Jbeta primers. Measured with immunoSEQ multiplex PCR; TCRdb has only the in-frame clones, and not every one. The table includes around 180,000 clones, about 81% detected once. The data belong to a study of cytomegalovirus exposure and HLA in healthy donors. Study observations and caveats: Per published accounts, TCR beta sequences correctly predicted the HLA-A and HLA-B alleles of most subjects. Most TCR sequences were seen very rarely across donors, but some public TCRs occurred in many. The listing of roughly 160 TCR beta chains classed them as cytomegalovirus-associated.

Whereas donors were nominally healthy upon sampling, unrecorded immune exposures were probable. The receptor was isolated from a young woman in good health and CMV-seropositive. Material for sequencing was PBMCs.

The CDR3 DNA is TGTGCCAGCAGTTCAGGGGTTCTGAATCAGCCCCAGCATTTT. Its protein product is CASSSGVLNQPQHF. V and J are TRBV28 and TRBJ1-5, with D perhaps matching TRBD1 (6 bases). CDR3 length: 14 residues. Germline V CDR1 and CDR2: MDHEN, SYDVKM. V was cut by 4 bases and J by 4 bases, with 11 bases left in between.